What follows are 24 T cell receptor beta chains derived from one specimen sequenced in a study of identical twins. TCRdb reprocessed the 5' RACE reads via MiXCR and lists one record per CDR3 protein. Of 500,000 to 600,000 distinct CDR3 sequences in the sample, under 25% were seen once. These data also featured in a second study, about T cells expressing NK-cell markers.

The sample comprised CD4+ T cells sorted from blood. Receptor source: a woman younger than 35 in good health.

This clonotype was seen only a few times. Here the CDR3 reads CASRQDPLGSYEQYF. Written as DNA, the CDR3 is TGTGCCAGCAGGCAGGACCCCCTCGGGTCCTACGAGCAGTACTTC. The rearrangement links TRBV2 to TRBJ2-7; D call uncertain. V shed 6 bases and J shed 1 base, with 16 bases lying between them. The germline V gene has CDR1 SNHLY and CDR2 FYNNEI. This CDR3 spans 15 amino acids.

V is TRBV20-1 and J is TRBJ2-7, with unresolved D. Germline CDR1 DFQATT, CDR2 SNEGSKA (reference sequence). This CDR3 spans 12 amino acids. V lost 6 bases, J lost 6 bases, and 15 bases lay in between. The CDR3 DNA sequence: TGCAGTGCCACTACGGACCTTTCCGAGCAGTACTTC. It specifies CSATTDLSEQYF.

This clonotype was found a few times. The rearrangement uses TRBV20-1 and TRBJ2-1, with 13 bases identical to TRBD2. The CDR3 totals 18 residues. V was pared by 3 bases and J by 0 bases, with 8 bases of the junction left unmatched. The germline V gene encodes CDR1 DFQATT and CDR2 SNEGSKA (reference sequence). The CDR3 loop is CSASLTSGGLSSYNEQFF. CDR3 sequence (DNA): TGCAGTGCTAGCTTGACTAGCGGGGGGCTAAGCTCCTACAATGAGCAGTTCTTC.

The chain couples TRBV6-1 to TRBJ1-3; D ambiguous. V was cut by 6 bases and J by 0 bases, with 12 bases left in between. The germline gives CDR1 MNHNS, CDR2 SASEGT. This CDR3 contains 15 residues. CDR3 in amino acids: CASRNSFSSGNTIYF. The CDR3 DNA is TGTGCCAGCAGGAACAGTTTTTCCTCTGGAAACACCATATATTTT.

This clonotype was seen ten or more times. The genes are TRBV12-3 or TRBV12-4 and TRBJ1-3; D unclear. The CDR3 covers 15 residues. V was trimmed by 3 bases and J by 0 bases, leaving 9 bases between them. The DNA of the CDR3 is TGTGCCAGCAGTTTCGGGAAGACCTCTGGAAACACCATATATTTT. Its protein product is CASSFGKTSGNTIYF.

This clonotype was counted between two and nine times. The chain joins TRBV6-1 to TRBJ2-7; possibly TRBD2 for D (6 bases). V shed 5 bases and J shed 4 bases, with 18 bases lying between them. CDR3 length: 15 residues. Germline lookup yields CDR1 MNHNS and CDR2 SASEGT. The CDR3 protein is CASSRSLLAVYEQYF. The CDR3 coding sequence is TGTGCCAGCAGTCGCTCTTTACTAGCTGTGTACGAGCAGTACTTC.

CDR3 sequence (DNA): TGTGCCAGCAGGTCCGGGACAGGGGCCCTCAATGAAAAACTGTTTTTT. It is translated as CASRSGTGALNEKLFF. The genes are TRBV12-3 or TRBV12-4 and TRBJ1-4; 10 bases are a match to TRBD1. V lost 6 bases, J lost 5 bases, and 9 bases stayed unmatched. There are 16 residues in the CDR3.

This chain links TRBV9 with TRBJ2-6; the match to TRBD1 covers 7 bases. The germline gives CDR1 SGDLS, CDR2 YYNGEE. The CDR3 loop spans 17 amino acids. V trimming: 4 bases; J trimming: 1 base; junction bases outside the gene matches: 8. The CDR3: CASSPRTGGSGANVLTF. The CDR3 region has the DNA TGTGCCAGCAGCCCCCGGACAGGAGGTTCTGGGGCCAACGTCCTGACTTTC.

The chain has TRBV7-3 and TRBJ2-7; D may be TRBD1 (5 bases). This CDR3 region has 13 residues. Germline V gene sequence: CDR1 SGHTA, CDR2 FQGTGA. Trimming stripped 4 bases from V and 6 bases from J, with 13 bases between. The CDR3 nucleotides read TGTGCCAGCAGCTCCCTCGACAGCCCCGAGCAGTACTTC. Translated, it gives CASSSLDSPEQYF.

The gene calls are TRBV20-1 and TRBJ1-1; the D gene is possibly TRBD1 (5 bases). CDR3 length: 13 residues. V was trimmed by 5 bases and J by 3 bases, leaving 13 bases between them. From germline, CDR1 is DFQATT and CDR2 SNEGSKA (reference sequence). Written as DNA, the CDR3 is TGCAGTGCTTTGCCCTTGGGGGACACTGAAGCTTTCTTT. Amino acid sequence: CSALPLGDTEAFF.

This clonotype was detected a few times. CDR3 residues: CASSKGLTQNIQYF. CDR3 bases: TGTGCCAGCAGCAAGGGACTTACTCAAAACATTCAGTACTTC. This chain joins TRBV6-2 or TRBV6-3 and TRBJ2-4; a weak D match, TRBD2 (6 bases). Trimming pared 6 bases from V and 5 bases from J, leaving 14 bases between. Germline V gives CDR1 MNHEY, CDR2 SVGEGT. The CDR3 spans 14 residues.

A few counts support this clonotype. V usage is TRBV10-1 and J usage is TRBJ2-1, with 10 bases fitting TRBD2. Germline V gives CDR1 WNHNN, CDR2 SYGVQD (reference sequence). This CDR3 has 16 amino acids. The V segment lost 5 bases and the J segment 4 bases; nucleotides outside the gene matches: 8. The CDR3 DNA is TGCGCCAGCAGTCATCTAGCGGGAGTGGGGTACAATGAGCAGTTCTTC. It is translated as CASSHLAGVGYNEQFF.

This clonotype was detected a few times. The V gene is TRBV4-1, the J gene TRBJ2-1; 11 nucleotides agree with TRBD2. Germline V gene data show CDR1 as MGHRA and CDR2 as YSYEKL. Trimming at V came to 4 bases and at J to 7 bases, leaving 9 bases not matched to a gene. CDR3 length equals 16 residues. CDR3 loop: CASSPSPGLAVNEQFF. As DNA, the CDR3 is TGCGCCAGCAGCCCCTCTCCGGGACTAGCGGTGAATGAGCAGTTCTTC.

The rearrangement uses TRBV20-1 and TRBJ2-7; 7 bases line up with TRBD2. Germline CDR1 DFQATT, CDR2 SNEGSKA (reference sequence). The V segment lost 3 bases and the J segment 2 bases; nucleotides outside the gene matches: 4. CDR3 length: 13 residues. CDR3 in amino acids: CSARGLTTYEQYF. CDR3 DNA: TGCAGTGCTAGGGGACTAACCACCTACGAGCAGTACTTC.

This clonotype was seen more than once but under ten times. This chain uses TRBV4-3 with TRBJ2-1; D is undetermined. Trimming took off 3 bases at V and 7 bases at J, with 7 bases between the two ends. This CDR3 has 12 amino acids. CDR1 and CDR2 from the germline V gene are LGHNA and YSLEER. CDR3 DNA: TGCGCCAGCAGCCATTTTCGGAATGAGCAGTTCTTC. Translated: CASSHFRNEQFF.

This chain links TRBV12-3 or TRBV12-4 with TRBJ2-1; TRBD2 aligns across 9 bases. The ends lost 6 bases at V and 7 bases at J; junction bases unmatched: 10. The CDR3 loop spans 15 amino acids. CDR3 nucleotides: TGTGCCAGCAGCTTTTCCGGGACTAGCTTTAATGAGCAGTTCTTC. Protein product: CASSFSGTSFNEQFF.

At least ten counts were recorded for this clonotype. V gene TRBV20-1 combines with J gene TRBJ2-5; possibly TRBD2 for D (6 bases). The CDR3 has 12 amino acids. Trimming left V 6 bases short and J 4 bases short, with 12 bases between. CDR1 and CDR2 (germline): DFQATT, SNEGSKA (reference sequence). For the CDR3, the DNA is TGCAGTGCGGAGGGGTCCCGAGAGACCCAGTACTTC. It codes for CSAEGSRETQYF.

The chain joins TRBV2 to TRBJ2-7, with 8 positions matching TRBD2. Germline values: CDR1 SNHLY, CDR2 FYNNEI. V lost 5 bases and J lost 6; bases outside the gene matches: 12. There are 15 residues in the CDR3. The CDR3 region is CASSLGLARRVEQYF. DNA of the CDR3: TGTGCCAGCAGTCTAGGACTAGCCAGGCGCGTCGAGCAGTACTTC.

This clonotype was observed a few times. The chain links TRBV9 to TRBJ1-2; D unclear. V was trimmed by 0 bases and J by 6 bases, leaving 9 bases between them. The CDR3 has 13 residues. CDR1 is SGDLS, CDR2 YYNGEE, per germline. CDR3 loop: CASSVVESNGYTF. CDR3 DNA: TGTGCCAGCAGCGTAGTGGAATCCAATGGCTACACCTTC.

This clonotype occurred a few times. In DNA form, the CDR3 reads TGCGCCAGCGGGGCTGGAGGGAACACCGGGGAGCTGTTTTTT. Amino acid sequence: CASGAGGNTGELFF. This rearrangement joins TRBV10-1 to TRBJ2-2, with D perhaps assigned TRBD1 or TRBD2 (5 bases each). This CDR3 comprises 14 residues. V was clipped by 8 bases and J by 1 base, with 11 bases between them. Per germline, CDR1 WNHNN and CDR2 SYGVQD (reference sequence).

In its sample, this clonotype was seen a few times. This chain connects TRBV12-3 or TRBV12-4 to TRBJ2-1, with 7 bases aligning to TRBD2. V trimming: 2 bases; J trimming: 7 bases; junction bases outside the gene matches: 8. The CDR3 runs to 15 residues. The CDR3 DNA follows: TGTGCCAGCAGTTTATTTGGGGGAGGGCTTAATGAGCAGTTCTTC. Its protein product is CASSLFGGGLNEQFF.

The chain joins TRBV7-9 to TRBJ2-2; the D is unclear. There are 13 residues in the CDR3. Germline CDR1 and CDR2: SEHNR and FQNEAQ (reference sequence). V was trimmed by 4 bases and J by 6 bases, leaving 9 bases between them. For the CDR3, the DNA is TGTGCCAGCAGCTCCTACGGGTCCGGGGAGCTGTTTTTT. Protein: CASSSYGSGELFF.

This clonotype appeared a single time. The chain is built from TRBV4-1 and TRBJ2-1, with 8 nucleotides matching TRBD2. This CDR3 is built from 16 residues. CDR1 and CDR2 (germline): MGHRA, YSYEKL. The junction had 10 bases not matched to a gene; V was cut back by 5 bases and J by 4 bases. The CDR3 loop reads CASSANPSGPYNEQFF. The CDR3 coding sequence is TGCGCCAGCAGCGCTAATCCTAGCGGGCCTTACAATGAGCAGTTCTTC.

This clonotype was recorded at least ten times. This chain joins TRBV20-1 and TRBJ2-1; no firm D call. The CDR3 has 14 residues. The V gene's germline CDR1 is DFQATT and CDR2 SNEGSKA (reference sequence). V lost 5 bases to trimming and J lost 0 bases, with 11 bases between them. The CDR3 protein is CSARHSGSYNEQFF. The CDR3 region has the DNA TGCAGTGCTCGACACTCCGGCTCCTACAATGAGCAGTTCTTC.